The entry that follows covers one T cell receptor (beta chain) sequence. Assay: immunoSEQ multiplex PCR; the TCRdb copy retains only in-frame clones and omits some. Counted here are some 45,000 clones, approximately 86% occurring once; the ten biggest clones make up 8% to 10%. This sample stems from a study of blood T cell repertoires in COVID-19. Germline-derived CDR1 and CDR2 are MNHNY and SVGAGI (reference sequence). Trimming took off 8 bases at V and 7 bases at J, with 15 bases between the two ends. This CDR3 spans 13 amino acids. Sequencing used peripheral blood. This receptor was obtained from a man at least 80 years old in a cohort sampled during active COVID-19. The rearrangement links TRBV6-6 to TRBJ1-5; weak D call: TRBD1 (5 bases). The CDR3 DNA reads TGTGCCAGCGAATGGGGGGGGGAACAGCCCCAGCATTTT. Amino acids: CASEWGGEQPQHF.